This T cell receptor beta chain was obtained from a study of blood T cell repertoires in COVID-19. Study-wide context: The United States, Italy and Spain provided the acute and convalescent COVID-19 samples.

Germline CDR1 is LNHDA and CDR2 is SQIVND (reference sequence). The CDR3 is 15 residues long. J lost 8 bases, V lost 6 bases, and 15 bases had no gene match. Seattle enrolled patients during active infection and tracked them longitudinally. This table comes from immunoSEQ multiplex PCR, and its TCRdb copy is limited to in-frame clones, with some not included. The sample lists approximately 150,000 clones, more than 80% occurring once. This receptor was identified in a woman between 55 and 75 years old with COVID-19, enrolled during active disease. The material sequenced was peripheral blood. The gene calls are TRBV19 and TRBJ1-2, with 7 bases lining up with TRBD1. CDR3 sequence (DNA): TGTGCCAGTAGGGAGACGCGGGGACAGACTGGAGGCTACACCTTC. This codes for CASRETRGQTGGYTF.